The clone carrying this T cell receptor beta chain was seen a handful of times. The data stem from a study of T cells after yellow fever vaccination. With 3 bases removed from V and 6 bases from J, the gap between germline ends came to 11 bases. In germline, CDR1 is SQVTM, CDR2 ANQGSEA. The CDR3 loop spans 12 amino acids. TCRdb called the 5' RACE reads again in MiXCR, with one record for every CDR3 protein. The table shows roughly 500,000 distinct CDR3 sequences, with roughly 19% occurring only once. The receptor was derived from a man aged 25 to 45 who received the YFV17D yellow fever vaccine. This chain connects TRBV29-1 to TRBJ1-1; D gene uncertain. The sample in question was PBMCs, obtained 15 days after the yellow fever booster vaccination. CDR3: CSVEVFGSEAFF. The CDR3 nucleotides read TGCAGCGTTGAGGTTTTCGGGTCTGAAGCTTTCTTT.